The 15 T cell receptor beta chains given below trace back to one sample, sequenced in a study of cytomegalovirus exposure and HLA in healthy donors. Amplification used 60 Vbeta primers and 13 Jbeta primers. Profiling relied on immunoSEQ multiplex PCR, and the TCRdb table lists in-frame clones only, not all of them. The sample consists of over 150,000 clones, less than 85% of them appearing once. The sample taken for sequencing was PBMCs. Every receptor here comes from a man aged 35 to 55 in good health and CMV-seronegative.

The chain joins TRBV15 to TRBJ1-3, with a possible D match to TRBD1 (6 bases). Germline CDR1 is LNHNV and CDR2 is YYDKDF (reference sequence). Trimming shortened V by 0 bases and J by 0 bases, and 15 bases separated the two germline ends. The length of the CDR3 is 18 residues. The CDR3 DNA reads as TGTGCCACCAGCAGAGATCGAGCAGGGGCCCTCTCTGGAAACACCATATATTTT. Residues: CATSRDRAGALSGNTIYF.

In its sample, this clone was seen once. In DNA form, the CDR3 reads TGCGCCAGCAGCTTGGGACAGCAATCCTACGAGCAGTACTTC. As protein: CASSLGQQSYEQYF. The chain recombines TRBV5-1 with TRBJ2-7; maybe TRBD1 (5 bases). V shed 0 bases and J shed 1 base, with 8 bases lying between them. This CDR3 spans 14 amino acids. Germline V lookup: CDR1 SGHRS, CDR2 YFSETQ. Full variable domain (rest looked up from reference TRBV5-1 and TRBJ2-7): KAGVTQTPRYLIKTRGQQVTLSCSPISGHRSVSWYQQTPGQGLQFLFEYFSETQRNKGNFPGRFSGRQFSNSRSEMNVSTLELGDSALYLCASSLGQQSYEQYFGPGTRLTVT.

On this clone itself: One junction end does not reproduce the germline sequence, and a read error may be involved. Additional DNA sequences in this sample encode the identical CDR3. The rearrangement uses TRBV20-1 and TRBJ2-2; D might be TRBD2 (5 bases). This CDR3 comprises 11 residues. Per germline, CDR1 DFQATT and CDR2 SNEGSKA (reference sequence). DNA of the CDR3: TGCAGTGCTAGAGGTACTGGGGAGCTATTTTTT. This translates into CSARGTGELFF.

This clone was found once. The V gene is TRBV1, the J gene TRBJ2-1; the D segment call TRBD2 is taken from the table without a DNA check. TRBV1 is deemed a pseudogene. This CDR3 is 18 amino acids long. The CDR3 DNA reads TGCACCAGCAGCCAAGTGTTCGGACTAGCGGGCTCCTACAATGAGCAGTTCTTC. This codes for CTSSQVFGLAGSYNEQFF.

The chain uses TRBV27 and TRBJ2-7, with D perhaps TRBD1 (6 bases). The ends were cut back, 6 bases at V and 2 bases at J, with 8 bases in the middle. Germline loops: CDR1 MNHEY, CDR2 SMNVEV (reference sequence). The CDR3 contains 12 residues. The CDR3 bases are TGTGCCAGCAGCAGGGGTGCCTACGAGCAGTACTTC. Protein: CASSRGAYEQYF.

The chain uses TRBV7-3 and TRBJ2-3, with 7 bases matching TRBD2. The germline CDR1 and CDR2 sequences are SGHTA and FQGTGA. V shed 4 bases and J 6 bases; nucleotides not matched to a gene: 7. The CDR3 is 14 amino acids. The CDR3 DNA sequence: TGTGCCAGCAGCTCGCTAGCGGATGGGGATACGCAGTATTTT. This sequence encodes CASSSLADGDTQYF.

The CDR3, as DNA: TGTGCCAGCAGCCTGGGACTAGCGGGGGCCAACTCCTACAATGAGCAGTTCTTC. It encodes CASSLGLAGANSYNEQFF. The gene calls are TRBV7-6 and TRBJ2-1; TRBD2 matches at 14 bases. CDR3 size: 18 residues. The germline gives CDR1 SGHVS, CDR2 FNYEAQ. V trimming: 5 bases; J trimming: 0 bases; junction bases outside the gene matches: 6. The full variable domain, with the rest looked up from reference TRBV7-6 and TRBJ2-1, is GAGVSQSPRYKVTKRGQDVALRCDPISGHVSLYWYRQALGQGPEFLTYFNYEAQQDKSGLPNDRFSAERPEGSISTLTIQRTEQRDSAMYRCASSLGLAGANSYNEQFFGPGTRLTVL.

This clone occurred once. This sequence joins TRBV2 and TRBJ2-7; possibly TRBD2 for D (7 bases). This CDR3 contains 14 residues. From germline, CDR1 is SNHLY and CDR2 FYNNEI. V lost 0 bases, J lost 6 bases, and 12 bases lay in between. The CDR3 loop is CASSEAGGLVEQYF. The CDR3 DNA sequence: TGTGCCAGCAGTGAAGCGGGGGGGCTAGTCGAGCAGTACTTC.

The V call is TRBV6-6, the J call TRBJ1-4, with D possibly being TRBD1 (5 bases). Between the trimmed V and J ends, which lost 8 bases and 8 bases, there was a span of 15 bases. The CDR3 is 13 amino acids. Per the germline V gene, CDR1 is MNHNY and CDR2 is SVGAGI (reference sequence). This CDR3 reads CASGGGTGEKLFF. CDR3 sequence (DNA): TGTGCCAGCGGCGGGGGAACCGGAGAAAAACTGTTTTTT.

The chain couples TRBV7-6 to TRBJ2-7; 8 bases are a match to TRBD1. After removal of 0 bases from V and 7 bases from J, the junction contained 5 bases not matched to a gene. Germline V gene sequence: CDR1 SGHVS, CDR2 FNYEAQ. The CDR3 loop spans 14 amino acids. In DNA form, the CDR3 reads TGTGCCAGCAGCTTAGCGACAGGGGATGGTGAGCAGTACTTC. Amino acids: CASSLATGDGEQYF.

The rearrangement uses TRBV25-1 and TRBJ1-6; unclear D gene. This CDR3 region has 14 residues. Trimming stripped 4 bases from V and 0 bases from J, with 4 bases between. In germline, CDR1 is MGHDK, CDR2 SYGVNS. The CDR3 nucleotides read TGTGCCAGCAGTGTACTCTCCTATAATTCACCCCTCCACTTT. Translated: CASSVLSYNSPLHF.

The J gene is TRBJ1-5, the V gene TRBV19; D might be TRBD1 (6 bases). Germline V gene lookup returns CDR1 LNHDA and CDR2 SQIVND (reference sequence). The CDR3 contains 15 residues. Trimming took off 5 bases at V and 4 bases at J, with 15 bases between the two ends. The CDR3 region is CASSLNREVNQPQHF. The DNA of the CDR3 is TGTGCCAGTAGTCTAAACAGGGAAGTGAATCAGCCCCAGCATTTT.

The chain combines TRBV4-1 with TRBJ2-7, with 7 bases aligning to TRBD2. CDR1 and CDR2 (germline): MGHRA, YSYEKL. CDR3 length: 16 residues. After removal of 0 bases from V and 3 bases from J, the junction contained 8 bases not matched to a gene. The CDR3 sequence: CASSQDRTSDDYEQYF. The CDR3 region has the DNA TGCGCCAGCAGCCAAGACCGGACTAGTGACGACTACGAGCAGTACTTC.

This clone was seen a few times. The chain recombines TRBV9 with TRBJ1-3; D remains unclear. The length of the CDR3 is 14 residues. V dropped 3 bases and J dropped 4 bases, with 11 bases sitting between them. The germline CDR1 and CDR2 sequences are SGDLS and YYNGEE. The CDR3 loop is CASSERYRGNTIYF. In nucleotides, the CDR3 is TGTGCCAGCAGCGAAAGATATCGGGGAAACACCATATATTTT.

CDR3 loop: CASRGLAFTGELFF. CDR3 nucleotides: TGTGCCAGCAGAGGACTAGCATTCACCGGGGAGCTGTTTTTT. The genes are TRBV2 and TRBJ2-2, with 8 positions matching TRBD2. The germline gives CDR1 SNHLY, CDR2 FYNNEI. This CDR3 spans 14 amino acids. V dropped 6 bases and J dropped 4; count of bases not matched to a gene: 4.